The T cell receptor (beta chain) described here comes from a study of T cells in localized non-small cell lung cancer. Broader study findings: Uninvolved neighboring lung showed the greatest T cell clonality, exceeding tumor.

The V end was cut by 5 bases, the J end by 0 bases, with 11 bases between. This CDR3 comprises 15 residues. The germline CDR1 and CDR2 sequences are LNHDA and SQIVND (reference sequence). Repertoires were generated with immunoSEQ multiplex PCR, while TCRdb's copy carries only in-frame clones and drops some. The sample carries tens of thousands of clones, roughly four fifths recorded once. Details on this clone: Its antigen is unidentified.

Sequences were derived from peripheral blood, sampled before any cancer treatment. The receptor was isolated from an older female donor with stage I lung adenocarcinoma. V and J are TRBV19 and TRBJ1-5; a possible D gene is TRBD1 (6 bases). CDR3 residues: CASSPRQVSNQPQHF. Here the CDR3 DNA reads TGTGCCAGTAGTCCACGACAGGTTAGCAATCAGCCCCAGCATTTT.